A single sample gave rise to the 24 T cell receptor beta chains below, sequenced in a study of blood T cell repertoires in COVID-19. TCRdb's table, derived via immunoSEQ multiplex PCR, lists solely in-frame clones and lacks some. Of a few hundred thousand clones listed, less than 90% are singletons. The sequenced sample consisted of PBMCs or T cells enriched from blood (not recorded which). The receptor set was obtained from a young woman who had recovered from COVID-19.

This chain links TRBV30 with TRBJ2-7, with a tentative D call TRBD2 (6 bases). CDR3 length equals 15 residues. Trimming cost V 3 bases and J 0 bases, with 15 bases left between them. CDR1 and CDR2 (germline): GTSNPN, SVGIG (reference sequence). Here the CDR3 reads CAWRSGRTVSYEQYF. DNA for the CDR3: TGTGCCTGGAGGTCAGGGAGGACGGTCTCCTACGAGCAGTACTTC.

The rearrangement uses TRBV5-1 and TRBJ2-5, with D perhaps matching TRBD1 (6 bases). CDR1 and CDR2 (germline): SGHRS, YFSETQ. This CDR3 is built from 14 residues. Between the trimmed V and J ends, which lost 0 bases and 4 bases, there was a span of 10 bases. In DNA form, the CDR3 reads TGCGCCAGCAGCTTGGAGGCAGGGGTAGAGACCCAGTACTTC. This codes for CASSLEAGVETQYF.

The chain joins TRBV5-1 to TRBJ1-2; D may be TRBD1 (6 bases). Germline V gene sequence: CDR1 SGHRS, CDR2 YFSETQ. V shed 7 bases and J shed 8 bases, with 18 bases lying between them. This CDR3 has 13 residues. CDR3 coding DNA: TGCGCCAGCGGCGTGGGGGGCTTCGAGGGCTACACCTTC. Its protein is CASGVGGFEGYTF.

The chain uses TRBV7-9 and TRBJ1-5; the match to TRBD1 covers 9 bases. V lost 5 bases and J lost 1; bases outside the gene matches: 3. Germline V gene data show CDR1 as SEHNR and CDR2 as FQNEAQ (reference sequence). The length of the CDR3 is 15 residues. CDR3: CASSNGQGSNQPQHF. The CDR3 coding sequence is TGTGCCAGCAGCAACGGACAGGGGAGCAATCAGCCCCAGCATTTT.

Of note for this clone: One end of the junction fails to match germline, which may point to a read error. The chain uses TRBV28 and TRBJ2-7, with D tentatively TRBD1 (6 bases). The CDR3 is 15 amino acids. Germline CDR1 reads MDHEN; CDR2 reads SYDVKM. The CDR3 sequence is CASSLSPIDRWTPSF. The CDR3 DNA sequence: TGTGCCAGCAGTTTATCCCCTATCGACAGGTGGACTCCGTCCTTC.

CDR3 sequence: CASSGGPYEQYF. CDR3 coding DNA: TGTGCCAGTAGCGGGGGCCCTTACGAGCAGTACTTC. This sequence joins TRBV28 and TRBJ2-7; TRBD2 agrees at 9 bases. Trimming took 9 bases from V and 4 from J; bases not matched to a gene: 4. Germline assignment: CDR1 MDHEN and CDR2 SYDVKM. The CDR3 has 12 residues.

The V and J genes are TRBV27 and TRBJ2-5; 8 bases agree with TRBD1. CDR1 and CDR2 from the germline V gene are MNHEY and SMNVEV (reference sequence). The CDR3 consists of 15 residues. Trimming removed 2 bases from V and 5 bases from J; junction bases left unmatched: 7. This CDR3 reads CASSLGQGRRETQYF. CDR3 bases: TGTGCCAGCAGTTTAGGACAGGGTAGGAGGGAGACCCAGTACTTC.

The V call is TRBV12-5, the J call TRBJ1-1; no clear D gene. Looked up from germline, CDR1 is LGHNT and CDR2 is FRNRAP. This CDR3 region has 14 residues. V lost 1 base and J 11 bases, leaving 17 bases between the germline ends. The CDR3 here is CASGLDGGRFGAFF. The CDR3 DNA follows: TGTGCTAGTGGTTTGGACGGAGGACGGTTTGGGGCTTTCTTT.

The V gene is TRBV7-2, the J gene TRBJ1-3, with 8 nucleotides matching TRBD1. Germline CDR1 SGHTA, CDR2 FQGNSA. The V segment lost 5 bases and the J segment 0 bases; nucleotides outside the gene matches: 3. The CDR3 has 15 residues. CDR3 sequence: CASSQGAPSGNTIYF. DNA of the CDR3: TGTGCCAGCAGCCAGGGGGCACCCTCTGGAAACACCATATATTTT.

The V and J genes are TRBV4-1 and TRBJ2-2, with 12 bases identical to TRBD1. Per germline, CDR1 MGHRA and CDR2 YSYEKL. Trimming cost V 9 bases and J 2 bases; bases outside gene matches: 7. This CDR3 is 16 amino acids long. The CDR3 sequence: CASAGTGGLNTGELFF. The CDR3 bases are TGCGCCAGTGCCGGGACAGGGGGCTTAAACACCGGGGAGCTGTTTTTT.

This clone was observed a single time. This chain's CDR3 is CASSPGQGASGNTIYF. The CDR3 DNA reads as TGTGCCAGCTCACCGGGACAGGGGGCTTCTGGAAACACCATATATTTT. The chain links TRBV18 to TRBJ1-3; 12 bases map to TRBD1. The germline gives CDR1 KGHSH, CDR2 LQKENI. The CDR3 sequence is 16 residues long. After removal of 3 bases from V and 1 base from J, the junction contained 1 base not matched to a gene.

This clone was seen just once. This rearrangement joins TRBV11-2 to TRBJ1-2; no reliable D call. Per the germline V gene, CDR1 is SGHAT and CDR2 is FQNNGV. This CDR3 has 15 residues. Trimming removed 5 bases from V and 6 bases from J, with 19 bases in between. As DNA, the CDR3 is TGTGCCAGCAGCAAAGTCGGGAATCCCAGTGATGGCTACACCTTC. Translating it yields CASSKVGNPSDGYTF. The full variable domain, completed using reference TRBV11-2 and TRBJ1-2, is EAGVAQSPRYKIIEKRQSVAFWCNPISGHATLYWYQQILGQGPKLLIQFQNNGVVDDSQLPKDRFSAERLKGVDSTLKIQPAKLEDSAVYLCASSKVGNPSDGYTFGSGTRLTVV.

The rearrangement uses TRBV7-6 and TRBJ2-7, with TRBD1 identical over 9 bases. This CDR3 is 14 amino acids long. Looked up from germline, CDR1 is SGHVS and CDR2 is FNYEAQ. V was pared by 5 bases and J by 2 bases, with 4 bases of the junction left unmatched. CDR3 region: CASSRDRVPYEQYF. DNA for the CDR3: TGTGCCAGCAGCCGGGACAGGGTGCCCTACGAGCAGTACTTC.

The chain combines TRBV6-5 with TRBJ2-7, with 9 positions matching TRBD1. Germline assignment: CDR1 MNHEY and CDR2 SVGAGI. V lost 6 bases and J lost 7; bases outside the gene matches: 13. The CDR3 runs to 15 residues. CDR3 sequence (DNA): TGTGCCAGCAGGGGGACAGGGAAGAATTATTATGAGCAGTACTTC. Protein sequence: CASRGTGKNYYEQYF.

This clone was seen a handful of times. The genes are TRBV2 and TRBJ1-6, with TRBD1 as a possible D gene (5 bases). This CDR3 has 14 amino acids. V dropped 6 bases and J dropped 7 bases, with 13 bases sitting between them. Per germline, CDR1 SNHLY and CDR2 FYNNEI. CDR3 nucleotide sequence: TGTGCCAGCAGAATACAGGTTATCAATTCACCCCTCCACTTT. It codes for CASRIQVINSPLHF. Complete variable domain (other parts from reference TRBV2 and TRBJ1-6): EPEVTQTPSHQVTQMGQEVILRCVPISNHLYFYWYRQILGQKVEFLVSFYNNEISEKSEIFDDQFSVERPDGSNFTLKIRSTKLEDSAMYFCASRIQVINSPLHFGNGTRLTVT.

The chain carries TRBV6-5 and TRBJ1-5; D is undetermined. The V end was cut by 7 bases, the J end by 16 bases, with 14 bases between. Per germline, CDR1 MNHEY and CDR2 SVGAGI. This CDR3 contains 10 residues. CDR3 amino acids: CASKESQVHF. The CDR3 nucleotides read TGTGCCAGCAAAGAGAGCCAAGTTCATTTT.

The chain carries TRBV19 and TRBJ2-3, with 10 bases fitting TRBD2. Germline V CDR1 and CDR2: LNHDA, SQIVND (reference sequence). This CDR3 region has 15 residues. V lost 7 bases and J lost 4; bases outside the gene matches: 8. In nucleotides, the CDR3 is TGTGCCAGTACCCAGGGACTAGCGTTTCCAGATACGCAGTATTTT. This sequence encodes CASTQGLAFPDTQYF.

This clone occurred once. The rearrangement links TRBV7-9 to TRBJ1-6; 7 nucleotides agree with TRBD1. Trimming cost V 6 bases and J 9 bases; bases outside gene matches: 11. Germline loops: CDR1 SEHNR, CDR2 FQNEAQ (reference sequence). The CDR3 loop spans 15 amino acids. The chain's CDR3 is CASSQRVQGLSPLHF. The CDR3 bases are TGTGCCAGCAGTCAAAGGGTACAGGGGCTTTCACCCCTCCACTTT.

The chain's CDR3 is CASSQDSGTVSFF. The CDR3 coding sequence is TGTGCCAGCAGCCAAGATTCCGGGACAGTCTCTTTCTTT. This rearrangement joins TRBV4-2 to TRBJ1-1, with TRBD1 matching 7 bases. The CDR3 sequence is 13 residues long. With V trimmed by 0 bases and J by 12 bases, 7 bases remained unmatched. Germline values: CDR1 LGHNA, CDR2 YNFKEQ.

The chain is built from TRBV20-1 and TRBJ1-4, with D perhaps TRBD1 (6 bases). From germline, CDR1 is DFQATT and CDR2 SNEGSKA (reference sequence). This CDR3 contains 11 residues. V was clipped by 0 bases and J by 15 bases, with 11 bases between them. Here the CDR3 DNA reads TGCAGTGCTAGAGATCAGGGGAAGGTGTTTTTT. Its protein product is CSARDQGKVFF.

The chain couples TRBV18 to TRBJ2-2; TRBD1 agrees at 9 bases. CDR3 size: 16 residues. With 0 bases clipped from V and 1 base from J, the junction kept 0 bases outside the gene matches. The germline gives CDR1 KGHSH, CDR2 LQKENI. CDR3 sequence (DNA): TGTGCCAGCTCACCACCGGGACAGGGGAACACCGGGGAGCTGTTTTTT. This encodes CASSPPGQGNTGELFF.

CDR3 coding DNA: TGTGCCAGCAGTCCTCTGGGACAGCTTACCGGGGAGCTGTTTTTT. It translates to CASSPLGQLTGELFF. The gene calls are TRBV6-5 and TRBJ2-2, with 7 bases matching TRBD1. V was clipped by 5 bases and J by 5 bases; unmatched bases: 8. The germline V gene encodes CDR1 MNHEY and CDR2 SVGAGI. The CDR3 spans 15 residues.

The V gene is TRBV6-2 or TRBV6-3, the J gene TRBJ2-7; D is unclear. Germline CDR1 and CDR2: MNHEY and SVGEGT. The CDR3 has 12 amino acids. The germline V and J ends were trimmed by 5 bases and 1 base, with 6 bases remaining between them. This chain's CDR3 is CASSEVSYEQYF. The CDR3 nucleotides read TGTGCCAGCAGTGAGGTTTCCTACGAGCAGTACTTC.

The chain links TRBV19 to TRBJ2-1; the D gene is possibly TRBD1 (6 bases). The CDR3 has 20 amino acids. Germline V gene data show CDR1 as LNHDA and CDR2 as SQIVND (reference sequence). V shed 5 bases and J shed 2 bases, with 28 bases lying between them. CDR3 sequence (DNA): TGTGCCAGTAGTGCTTGGGACACCGTAAGGACCAGCGGCCCCTACAATGAGCAGTTCTTC. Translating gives CASSAWDTVRTSGPYNEQFF.